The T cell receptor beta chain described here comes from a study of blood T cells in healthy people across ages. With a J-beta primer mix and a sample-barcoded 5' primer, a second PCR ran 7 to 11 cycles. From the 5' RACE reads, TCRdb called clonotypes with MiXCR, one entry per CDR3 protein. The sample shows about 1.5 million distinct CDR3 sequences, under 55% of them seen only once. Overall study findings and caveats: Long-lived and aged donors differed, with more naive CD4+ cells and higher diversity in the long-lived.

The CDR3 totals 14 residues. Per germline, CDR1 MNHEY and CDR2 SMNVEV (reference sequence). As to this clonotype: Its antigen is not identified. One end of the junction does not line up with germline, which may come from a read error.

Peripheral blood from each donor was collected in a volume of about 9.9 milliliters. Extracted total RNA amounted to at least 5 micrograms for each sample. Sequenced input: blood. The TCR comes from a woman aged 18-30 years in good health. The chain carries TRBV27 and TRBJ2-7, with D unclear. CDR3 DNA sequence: TGTGCCTGCAGTTTATCGAACTACCTCTACGAGCAGTACTTC. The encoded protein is CACSLSNYLYEQYF.